A single sample gave rise to the 31 T cell receptor beta chains below, sequenced in a study of memory CD4+ T cells and cytomegalovirus serostatus. The sort gate was single viable CD3+CD4+CD8-CD45RO+ cells for memory CD4+ T cells. The table came from immunoSEQ multiplex PCR; TCRdb's copy has only in-frame clones and leaves some out. The data show under 65,000 clones, around 82% seen once. Sequenced sample: memory CD4+ T cells from blood. Receptor source: an adult in good health and CMV-seronegative.

The chain uses TRBV29-1 and TRBJ2-1, with 10 positions matching TRBD2. Germline V gene data show CDR1 as SQVTM and CDR2 as ANQGSEA. The V segment lost 3 bases and the J segment 4 bases; nucleotides outside the gene matches: 6. This CDR3 has 15 residues. CDR3 amino acids: CSVDRTSGPYNEQFF. The CDR3 nucleotides are TGCAGCGTTGACAGGACTAGCGGACCTTACAATGAGCAGTTCTTC.

V and J are TRBV6-5 and TRBJ2-7, with 7 positions matching TRBD2. Germline assignment: CDR1 MNHEY and CDR2 SVGAGI. The CDR3 spans 10 residues. The CDR3 here is CASGTYEQYF. The CDR3 bases are TGTGCAAGCGGGACCTACGAGCAGTACTTC.

This rearrangement joins TRBV11-2 to TRBJ2-7; 10 nucleotides agree with TRBD2. The CDR3 runs to 15 residues. V lost 5 bases and J lost 6; bases outside the gene matches: 10. Germline V gene lookup returns CDR1 SGHAT and CDR2 FQNNGV. For the CDR3, the DNA is TGTGCCAGCAGCCGACCTAGCGGGGGAATCCCCGAGCAGTACTTC. Encoded protein: CASSRPSGGIPEQYF. The entire variable domain, with the rest obtained from reference TRBV11-2 and TRBJ2-7, is as follows: EAGVAQSPRYKIIEKRQSVAFWCNPISGHATLYWYQQILGQGPKLLIQFQNNGVVDDSQLPKDRFSAERLKGVDSTLKIQPAKLEDSAVYLCASSRPSGGIPEQYFGPGTRLTVT.

V is TRBV7-6 and J is TRBJ2-1; 9 bases line up with TRBD2. The ends lost 5 bases at V and 14 bases at J; junction bases unmatched: 7. The V gene's germline CDR1 is SGHVS and CDR2 FNYEAQ. CDR3 length equals 12 residues. The CDR3 spells CASSARTSEKFF. The CDR3 nucleotides read TGTGCCAGCAGCGCCCGGACTAGCGAAAAGTTCTTC.

This clone has only a few counts. This chain links TRBV7-2 with TRBJ2-3; tentatively, D is TRBD2 (6 bases). This CDR3 contains 14 residues. The V end was cut by 5 bases, the J end by 8 bases, with 17 bases between. CDR1 SGHTA and CDR2 FQGNSA come from the germline V gene. DNA for the CDR3: TGTGCCAGCAGCACACGGGAGCGAGGGGCTACGCAGTATTTT. Protein product: CASSTRERGATQYF.

V gene TRBV29-1 combines with J gene TRBJ1-2; D call uncertain. The CDR3 has 12 residues. V dropped 1 base and J dropped 8 bases, with 11 bases sitting between them. Germline V CDR1 and CDR2: SQVTM, ANQGSEA. CDR3 protein: CSVEGGGGGYTF. The DNA for the CDR3 is TGCAGCGTTGAAGGTGGAGGAGGGGGCTACACCTTC.

This rearrangement joins TRBV7-9 to TRBJ2-6; D not resolved. V was clipped by 2 bases and J by 2 bases, with 7 bases between them. CDR3 length: 15 residues. Germline V gives CDR1 SEHNR, CDR2 FQNEAQ (reference sequence). The CDR3 spells CASSLRVTGANVLTF. The CDR3 region has the DNA TGTGCCAGCAGCTTAAGGGTGACTGGGGCCAACGTCCTGACTTTC.

V is TRBV2 and J is TRBJ2-1, with 14 bases aligning to TRBD2. From germline, CDR1 is SNHLY and CDR2 FYNNEI. The junction had 3 bases not matched to a gene; V was cut back by 5 bases and J by 6 bases. The CDR3 length is 15 residues. The chain's CDR3 is CASSPGTSGSNEQFF. The DNA for the CDR3 is TGTGCCAGCAGTCCCGGGACTAGCGGGAGCAATGAGCAGTTCTTC.

The chain uses TRBV27 and TRBJ2-3; TRBD2 matches 7 bases. The CDR3 is 15 residues long. The germline gives CDR1 MNHEY, CDR2 SMNVEV (reference sequence). V was pared by 2 bases and J by 5 bases, with 7 bases of the junction left unmatched. As DNA, the CDR3 is TGTGCCAGCAGTTTAGGATTAGCGGGTCAAGATACGCAGTATTTT. It encodes CASSLGLAGQDTQYF.

The chain carries TRBV6-4 and TRBJ2-6; 13 nucleotides match TRBD2. V shed 5 bases and J 2 bases; nucleotides not matched to a gene: 9. Per germline, CDR1 MRHNA and CDR2 SNTAGT. The CDR3 has 19 amino acids. CDR3 nucleotides: TGTGCCAGCAGTCATGGACTAGCGGGAGAGGGGCCTGGGGCCAACGTCCTGACTTTC. It codes for CASSHGLAGEGPGANVLTF.

This clone was picked up a small number of times. The chain joins TRBV6-1 to TRBJ2-5; perhaps TRBD1 as D (7 bases). This CDR3 has 15 amino acids. The V and J ends lost 4 bases and 4 bases respectively, with 16 bases between them. CDR1 is MNHNS, CDR2 SASEGT, per germline. CDR3 protein: CASSGGTEIVETQYF. CDR3 bases: TGTGCCAGCAGTGGCGGGACAGAGATAGTAGAGACCCAGTACTTC.

The chain is built from TRBV27 and TRBJ2-7; TRBD2 is a possible D gene (6 bases). Germline CDR1 and CDR2: MNHEY and SMNVEV (reference sequence). Trimming removed 5 bases at V and 7 bases at J, with 15 bases between. CDR3 length: 13 amino acids. The CDR3 region has the DNA TGTGCCAGCAGTCCCGCCGGGGCGGGGGAGCAGTACTTC. It specifies CASSPAGAGEQYF.

In nucleotides, the CDR3 is TGTGCCAGCAGTTTATCGTCCGGGAATAATGAAAAACTGTTTTTT. It translates to CASSLSSGNNEKLFF. This chain joins TRBV28 and TRBJ1-4; the D is unclear. Germline CDR1 is MDHEN and CDR2 is SYDVKM. This CDR3 comprises 15 residues. With 1 base removed from V and 4 bases from J, the gap between germline ends came to 10 bases.

The V and J genes are TRBV10-3 and TRBJ2-1, with a tentative D call TRBD1 (6 bases). The CDR3 totals 14 residues. Trimming left V 6 bases short and J 9 bases short, with 18 bases between. The germline gives CDR1 ENHRY, CDR2 SYGVKD. In DNA, the CDR3 is TGTGCCATCAGGGAAGAACAGGGCGCGAGTGAGCAGTTCTTC. The encoded protein is CAIREEQGASEQFF.

The chain joins TRBV30 to TRBJ2-2; tentatively, D is TRBD1 or TRBD2 (5 bases each). Germline CDR1 GTSNPN, CDR2 SVGIG (reference sequence). Trimming took 5 bases from V and 6 from J, leaving 7 bases between them. The CDR3 consists of 11 residues. CDR3 nucleotide sequence: TGTGCCTGGGAGGGGTCCGGGGAGCTGTTTTTT. This translates into CAWEGSGELFF.

This chain links TRBV30 with TRBJ2-1; TRBD1 matches at 8 bases. CDR1 is GTSNPN and CDR2 is SVGIG in the germline V gene (reference sequence). The CDR3 has 15 amino acids. The ends lost 0 bases at V and 9 bases at J; junction bases unmatched: 10. CDR3 in DNA: TGTGCCTGGAGTGTCCAGGGGGCGTTTTTGGGTGAGCAGTTCTTC. It yields the protein CAWSVQGAFLGEQFF.

The chain couples TRBV5-1 to TRBJ2-7; D gene ambiguous. Per the germline V gene, CDR1 is SGHRS and CDR2 is YFSETQ. The length of the CDR3 is 13 residues. V dropped 0 bases and J dropped 0 bases, with 4 bases sitting between them. Here the CDR3 DNA reads TGCGCCAGCAGCTTGGAGGACTCCTACGAGCAGTACTTC. Its protein product is CASSLEDSYEQYF.

This clone was seen a single time. The rearrangement links TRBV5-1 to TRBJ1-1, with 10 bases identical to TRBD1. Germline assignment: CDR1 SGHRS and CDR2 YFSETQ. The CDR3 spans 16 residues. V shed 3 bases, J shed 8 bases, and the junction held 13 bases outside the gene matches. DNA of the CDR3: TGCGCCAGCAGCTCGGGACAGGGGAAACGGCTGGCCGAAGCTTTCTTT. It codes for CASSSGQGKRLAEAFF.

This clone was seen just once. CDR3 DNA sequence: TGTGCCAGCAGTGTCCCTCCGGCGGGAGGGAACTACGAGCAGTACTTC. This translates into CASSVPPAGGNYEQYF. The V and J genes are TRBV28 and TRBJ2-7; TRBD2 matches at 9 bases. This CDR3 region has 16 residues. The germline V gene has CDR1 MDHEN and CDR2 SYDVKM. With 5 bases clipped from V and 3 bases from J, the junction kept 11 bases outside the gene matches.

This clone was seen just once. J is TRBJ1-5 and V is TRBV12-5; perhaps TRBD1 as D (5 bases). V was pared by 0 bases and J by 5 bases, with 17 bases between. CDR1 LGHNT and CDR2 FRNRAP come from the germline V gene. The CDR3 is made up of 17 amino acids. Here the CDR3 reads CASGLVPGYRGDQPQHF. The CDR3 DNA follows: TGTGCTAGTGGTTTGGTTCCAGGGTACCGGGGCGATCAGCCCCAGCATTTT.

This clone was seen a single time. This chain uses TRBV6-5 with TRBJ2-1; 8 nucleotides agree with TRBD2. The CDR3 is made up of 16 amino acids. J lost 6 bases, V lost 0 bases, and 7 bases had no gene match. Per germline, CDR1 MNHEY and CDR2 SVGAGI. CDR3 nucleotide sequence: TGTGCCAGCAGTTACTCAGGACTAGCCGTAGGCAATGAGCAGTTCTTC. The encoded protein is CASSYSGLAVGNEQFF.

This clone is medium-sized. The rearrangement uses TRBV6-5 and TRBJ1-5; D perhaps matches TRBD1 (6 bases). The CDR3 loop spans 13 amino acids. Trimming shortened V by 9 bases and J by 7 bases, and 16 bases separated the two germline ends. The germline V gene encodes CDR1 MNHEY and CDR2 SVGAGI. The DNA for the CDR3 is TGTGCCAGTAGCAGGGGCTTCGGACAGCCCCAGCATTTT. Translation gives CASSRGFGQPQHF.

The chain employs TRBV30 and TRBJ1-1; no reliable D call. The CDR3 has 12 amino acids. Trimming stripped 6 bases from V and 3 bases from J, with 11 bases between. Per the germline V gene, CDR1 is GTSNPN and CDR2 is SVGIG (reference sequence). CDR3 region: CACHRAHTEAFF. CDR3 coding DNA: TGTGCCTGCCATAGGGCGCACACTGAAGCTTTCTTT.

The rearrangement joins TRBV29-1 to TRBJ2-7; D unclear. V lost 2 bases, J lost 5 bases, and 7 bases lay in between. The CDR3 runs 11 residues. Germline V gives CDR1 SQVTM, CDR2 ANQGSEA. The CDR3 DNA reads as TGCAGCGTTGAAAAACTCGACGAGCAGTACTTC. Translating gives CSVEKLDEQYF.

This clone turned up a few times. This sequence joins TRBV11-2 and TRBJ2-1; D unclear. The CDR3 consists of 17 residues. V shed 2 bases and J shed 4 bases, with 18 bases lying between them. Per germline, CDR1 SGHAT and CDR2 FQNNGV. The CDR3 coding sequence is TGTGCCAGCAGCTTACACAGCAATAGAGGTGGATACAATGAGCAGTTCTTC. Amino acids: CASSLHSNRGGYNEQFF.

The chain has TRBV11-1 and TRBJ2-5, with D perhaps assigned TRBD1 or TRBD2 (6 bases each). CDR1 is SGHAT, CDR2 FQDESV, per germline (reference sequence). The CDR3 covers 14 residues. Trimming cost V 7 bases and J 7 bases, with 19 bases left between them. CDR3 region: CASKFEAGEATQYF. CDR3 bases: TGTGCCAGCAAATTTGAGGCAGGGGAGGCGACCCAGTACTTC.

This clone was seen more than once but under ten times. The gene calls are TRBV5-1 and TRBJ2-7; unclear D gene. V lost 3 bases to trimming and J lost 1 base, with 17 bases between them. The CDR3 contains 16 residues. Germline-derived CDR1 and CDR2 are SGHRS and YFSETQ. The CDR3 bases are TGCGCCAGCAGCTACTCCAAGGAACCTAAGTCCTACGAGCAGTACTTC. This translates into CASSYSKEPKSYEQYF.

The CDR3 coding sequence is TGTGCCAGCAGTCTCGGACACGGGCTGTTTTTT. It encodes CASSLGHGLFF. The chain recombines TRBV28 with TRBJ1-4, with a possible D match to TRBD1 (5 bases). Germline V CDR1 and CDR2: MDHEN, SYDVKM. The CDR3 has 11 residues. Deletions cut 5 bases from V and 14 bases from J, with 12 bases between.

This clone was observed a handful of times. The chain joins TRBV6-1 to TRBJ2-2; perhaps TRBD1 as D (6 bases). CDR3 length: 14 residues. Trimming took off 5 bases at V and 5 bases at J, with 12 bases between the two ends. The V gene's germline CDR1 is MNHNS and CDR2 SASEGT. DNA of the CDR3: TGTGCCAGCAGTCTATCCAGGGGAACCGGGGAGCTGTTTTTT. It yields the protein CASSLSRGTGELFF.

J is TRBJ1-5 and V is TRBV30, with D maybe TRBD1 (5 bases). The CDR3 totals 15 residues. The V and J ends lost 4 bases and 9 bases respectively, with 22 bases between them. Germline loops: CDR1 GTSNPN, CDR2 SVGIG (reference sequence). CDR3 sequence reads: CAWTPGGEGQAPQHF. Here the CDR3 DNA reads TGTGCCTGGACCCCGGGGGGAGAAGGGCAGGCGCCCCAGCATTTT.

The chain combines TRBV7-2 with TRBJ1-1; a possible D gene is TRBD1 (6 bases). CDR3 length equals 14 residues. V gave up 1 base and J gave up 4 bases, with 10 bases separating them. Germline V lookup: CDR1 SGHTA, CDR2 FQGNSA. The CDR3 DNA is TGTGCCAGCAGCTTAGTAGGGGGGGTCACTGAAGCTTTCTTT. Translating gives CASSLVGGVTEAFF. The full variable domain, in which reference TRBV7-2 and TRBJ1-1 provide the parts outside the CDR3, is GAGVSQSPSNKVTEKGKDVELRCDPISGHTALYWYRQSLGQGLEFLIYFQGNSAPDKSGLPSDRFSAERTGGSVSTLTIQRTQQEDSAVYLCASSLVGGVTEAFFGQGTRLTVV.